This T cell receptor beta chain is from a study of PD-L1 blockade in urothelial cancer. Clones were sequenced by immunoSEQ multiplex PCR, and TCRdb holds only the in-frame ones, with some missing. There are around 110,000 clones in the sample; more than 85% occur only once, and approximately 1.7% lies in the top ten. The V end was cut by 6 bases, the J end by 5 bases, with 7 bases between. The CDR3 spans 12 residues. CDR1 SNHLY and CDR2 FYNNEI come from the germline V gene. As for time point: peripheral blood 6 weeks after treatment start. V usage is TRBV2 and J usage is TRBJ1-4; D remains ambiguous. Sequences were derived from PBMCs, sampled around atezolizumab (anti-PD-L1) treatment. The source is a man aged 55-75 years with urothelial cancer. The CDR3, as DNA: TGTGCCAGCAGGCGAGGAAATGAAAAACTGTTTTTT. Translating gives CASRRGNEKLFF.